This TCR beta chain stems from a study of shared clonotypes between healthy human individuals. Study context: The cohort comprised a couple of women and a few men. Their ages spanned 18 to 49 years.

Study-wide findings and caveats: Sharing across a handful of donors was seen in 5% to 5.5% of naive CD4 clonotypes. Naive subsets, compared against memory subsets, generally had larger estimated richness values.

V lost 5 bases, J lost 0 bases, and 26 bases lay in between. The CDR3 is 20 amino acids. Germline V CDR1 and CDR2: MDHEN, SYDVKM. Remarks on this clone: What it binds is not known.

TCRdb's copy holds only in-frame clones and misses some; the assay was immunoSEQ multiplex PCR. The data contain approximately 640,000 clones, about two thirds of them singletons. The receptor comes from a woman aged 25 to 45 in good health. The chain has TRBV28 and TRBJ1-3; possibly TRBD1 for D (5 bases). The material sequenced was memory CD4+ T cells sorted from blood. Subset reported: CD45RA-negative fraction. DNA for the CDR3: TGTGCCAGCAGTGGTAGAACAGGTCCCGCCACCCAAATCTCTGGAAACACCATATATTTT. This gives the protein CASSGRTGPATQISGNTIYF.